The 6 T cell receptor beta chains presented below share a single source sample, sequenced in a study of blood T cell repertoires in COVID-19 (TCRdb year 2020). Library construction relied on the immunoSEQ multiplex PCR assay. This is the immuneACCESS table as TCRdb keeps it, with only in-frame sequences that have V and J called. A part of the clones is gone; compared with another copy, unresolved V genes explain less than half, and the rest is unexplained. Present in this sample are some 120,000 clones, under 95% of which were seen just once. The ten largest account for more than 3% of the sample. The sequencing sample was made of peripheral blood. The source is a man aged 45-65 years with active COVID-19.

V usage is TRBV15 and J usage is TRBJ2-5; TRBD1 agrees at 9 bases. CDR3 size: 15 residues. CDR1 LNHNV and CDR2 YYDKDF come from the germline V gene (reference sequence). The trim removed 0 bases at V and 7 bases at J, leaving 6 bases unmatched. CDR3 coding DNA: TGTGCCACCAGCAGAGAGGGTAGACAGGGGGGGACCCAGTACTTC. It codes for CATSREGRQGGTQYF.

This CDR3 reads CAISEGPGQGAEAFF. CDR3 nucleotides: TGTGCCATCAGTGAGGGCCCCGGGCAGGGGGCTGAAGCTTTCTTT. The V call is TRBV10-3, the J call TRBJ1-1; 7 bases are a match to TRBD1. With V trimmed by 2 bases and J by 6 bases, 9 bases remained unmatched. Looked up from germline, CDR1 is ENHRY and CDR2 is SYGVKD. The CDR3 runs 15 residues.

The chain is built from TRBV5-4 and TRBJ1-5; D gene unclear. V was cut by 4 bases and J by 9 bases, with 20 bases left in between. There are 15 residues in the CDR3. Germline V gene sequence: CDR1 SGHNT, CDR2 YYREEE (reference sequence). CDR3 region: CASSNSGSSGVPQHF. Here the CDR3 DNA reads TGTGCCAGCAGCAACTCGGGGAGCTCCGGGGTGCCCCAGCATTTT.

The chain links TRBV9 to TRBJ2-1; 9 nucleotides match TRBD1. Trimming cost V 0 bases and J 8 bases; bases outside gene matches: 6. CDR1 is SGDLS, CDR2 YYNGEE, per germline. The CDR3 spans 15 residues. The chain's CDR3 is CASSVGVTGGYEQFF. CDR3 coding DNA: TGTGCCAGCAGCGTAGGGGTAACAGGGGGCTATGAGCAGTTCTTC.

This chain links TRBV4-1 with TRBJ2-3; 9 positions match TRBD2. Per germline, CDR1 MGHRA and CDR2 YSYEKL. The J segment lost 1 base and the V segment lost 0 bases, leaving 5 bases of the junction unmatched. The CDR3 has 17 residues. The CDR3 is CASSQDGKRGGTDTQYF. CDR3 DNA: TGCGCCAGCAGCCAAGATGGAAAGCGGGGGGGCACAGATACGCAGTATTTT.

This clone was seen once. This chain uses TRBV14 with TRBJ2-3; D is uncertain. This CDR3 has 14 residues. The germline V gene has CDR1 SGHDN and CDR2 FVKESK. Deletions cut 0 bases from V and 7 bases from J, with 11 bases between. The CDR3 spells CASSQDSATNTQYF. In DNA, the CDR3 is TGTGCCAGCAGCCAAGATTCCGCGACAAATACGCAGTATTTT.